This T cell receptor (beta chain) was documented in a study of T cells in tumors after PD-1 blockade. On the study more broadly: Prior checkpoint blockade, systemic immunosuppressant use, or anti-cancer therapy within 4 weeks excluded patients.

This CDR3 is 11 amino acids long. The V gene's germline CDR1 is SNHLY and CDR2 FYNNEI. Trimming cost V 9 bases and J 1 base, with 6 bases left between them. Repertoires were generated with immunoSEQ multiplex PCR, while TCRdb's copy carries only in-frame clones and drops some. The profile shows 45,000 to 60,000 clones, approximately 75% of them singletons. The material was PBMCs, obtained before anti-PD-1 treatment. The chain employs TRBV2 and TRBJ2-5; unclear D gene. The origin of this receptor is a human donor with basal cell carcinoma. The CDR3 DNA sequence: TGTGCCAGTACTATCCAAGAGACCCAGTACTTC. It is translated as CASTIQETQYF.